This T cell receptor (beta chain) was identified during a study of CD8+ T cells in alopecia areata. Study details: The study gave treated patients oral tofacitinib at 5 to 10 mg twice daily. Study results and limitations: In scalp and blood during tofacitinib, many expanded lesional clones persisted.

The CDR3 totals 13 residues. The germline V gene has CDR1 LGHNA and CDR2 YSLEER. The V and J ends lost 1 base and 6 bases respectively, with 8 bases between them. It was cDNA, reverse transcribed from extracted RNA, that served as the sequencing template. Measured with immunoSEQ multiplex PCR; TCRdb has only the in-frame clones, and not every one. Here the sample spans 140,000 to 150,000 clones, 50% to 65% being singletons. Documented treatment: oral pan-JAK inhibitor, 5-10 mg twice daily. As regards this clone: The antigen is undetermined.

The chain uses TRBV4-3 and TRBJ2-3; no firm D call. Sequencing was performed on CD8+ T cells sorted from blood, taken at week 4, from a patient treated with tofacitinib. The clonotype was recovered from a human donor with alopecia areata. CDR3 protein: CASSQGARDTQYF. In DNA, the CDR3 is TGCGCCAGCAGCCAAGGGGCTCGGGATACGCAGTATTTT.